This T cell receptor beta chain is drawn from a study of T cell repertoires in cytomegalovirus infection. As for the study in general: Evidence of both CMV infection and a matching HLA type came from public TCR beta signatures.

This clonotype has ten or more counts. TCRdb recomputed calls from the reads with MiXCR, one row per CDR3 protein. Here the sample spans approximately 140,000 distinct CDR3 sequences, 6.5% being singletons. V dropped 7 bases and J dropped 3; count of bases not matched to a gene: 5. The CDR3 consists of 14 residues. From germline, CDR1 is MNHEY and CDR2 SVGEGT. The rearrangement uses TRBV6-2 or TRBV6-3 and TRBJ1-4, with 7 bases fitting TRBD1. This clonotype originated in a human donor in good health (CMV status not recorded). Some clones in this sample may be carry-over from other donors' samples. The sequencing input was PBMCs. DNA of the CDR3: TGTGCCAGCAAAGGGGACAGATCTAATGAAAAACTGTTTTTT. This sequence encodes CASKGDRSNEKLFF.